Listed here is a single T cell receptor (beta chain). What it binds is not known. The data were obtained in a study of siplizumab effects on memory and regulatory T cells. Whole-study results and caveats: Proliferating Tregs' suppressive function in siplizumab cultures went unconfirmed. Siplizumab significantly brought down the alloreactive sequences that trace back to unstimulated CD4+ memory cells. Greater diversity than memory cells seemed evident in naive T cells, which also appeared to be major alloresponse contributors.

Germline-derived CDR1 and CDR2 are SGHAT and FQNNGV. V dropped 0 bases and J dropped 3; count of bases not matched to a gene: 5. The CDR3 totals 16 residues. Method: immunoSEQ multiplex PCR; TCRdb's copy keeps in-frame clones and lacks some. The sample lists 95,000 to 130,000 clones; 90% to 95% were seen once. The receptor comes from a human donor in good health. Sequenced material: non-Treg CD4+ T cells sorted from blood. This chain uses TRBV11-2 with TRBJ2-3, with 8 bases that match TRBD2. The CDR3: CASSLEGLGSTDTQYF. The CDR3 nucleotides read TGTGCCAGCAGCTTAGAGGGACTAGGTTCGACAGATACGCAGTATTTT.